A single sample gave rise to the 7 T cell receptor beta chains below, sequenced in a study of CD8 T cells in ankylosing spondylitis. One entry per CDR3 protein, called by TCRdb with MiXCR from the 5' RACE reads. The sample has 220,000 or so distinct CDR3 sequences, 10% to 13% seen once. Sample: blood, either unsorted or a sorted T cell fraction (not recorded which). These receptors were taken from a male donor with ankylosing spondylitis or in good health (not recorded which).

The rearrangement uses TRBV7-2 and TRBJ2-1; 8 nucleotides align to TRBD2. This CDR3 is built from 14 residues. CDR1 SGHTA and CDR2 FQGNSA come from the germline V gene. The V gene end was trimmed by 2 bases and the J gene end by 8 bases; junction bases not matched to a gene: 5. The CDR3 bases are TGTGCCAGCAGCTTAATCGGGGGGGCGGATGAGCAGTTCTTC. It encodes CASSLIGGADEQFF. Based on the CDR3 plus reference TRBV7-2 and TRBJ2-1, the full variable domain is GAGVSQSPSNKVTEKGKDVELRCDPISGHTALYWYRQSLGQGLEFLIYFQGNSAPDKSGLPSDRFSAERTGGSVSTLTIQRTQQEDSAVYLCASSLIGGADEQFFGPGTRLTVL.

The chain employs TRBV20-1 and TRBJ2-5; the D call may be TRBD1 or TRBD2 (6 bases each). Between the trimmed V and J ends, which lost 6 bases and 5 bases, there was a span of 28 bases. The CDR3 totals 17 residues. CDR1 and CDR2 from the germline V gene are DFQATT and SNEGSKA (reference sequence). CDR3 region: CSAGPSGGHYLGETQYF. In nucleotides, the CDR3 is TGCAGTGCGGGCCCCTCCGGGGGCCATTATTTGGGGGAGACCCAGTACTTC.

The V gene is TRBV6-6, the J gene TRBJ2-7; D unclear. V was shortened by 7 bases and J by 2 bases, with 12 bases between the two germline ends. The CDR3 has 13 residues. Germline CDR1 and CDR2: MNHNY and SVGAGI (reference sequence). The CDR3 coding sequence is TGTGCCAGCACCCTGACGGTTACCTACGAGCAGTACTTC. Translating gives CASTLTVTYEQYF.

This clonotype was picked up many times. The chain joins TRBV11-2 to TRBJ1-4, with 8 nucleotides matching TRBD1. The ends lost 5 bases at V and 7 bases at J; junction bases unmatched: 9. In germline, CDR1 is SGHAT, CDR2 FQNNGV. This CDR3 region has 15 residues. For the CDR3, the DNA is TGTGCCAGCAGCCCCTGGACAGGGTCGGGTGAAAAACTGTTTTTT. It is translated as CASSPWTGSGEKLFF. Together with reference TRBV11-2 and TRBJ1-4, the CDR3 gives the full variable domain: EAGVAQSPRYKIIEKRQSVAFWCNPISGHATLYWYQQILGQGPKLLIQFQNNGVVDDSQLPKDRFSAERLKGVDSTLKIQPAKLEDSAVYLCASSPWTGSGEKLFFGSGTQLSVL.

This clonotype has ten or more counts. The chain combines TRBV5-1 with TRBJ2-3; possibly TRBD1 or TRBD2 for D (6 bases each). The CDR3 contains 18 residues. V lost 0 bases and J lost 2, with 19 bases in between. The germline V gene has CDR1 SGHRS and CDR2 YFSETQ. DNA of the CDR3: TGCGCCAGCAGCTTGGCTCCAGGGGACTCCTTACTCACAGATACGCAGTATTTT. This encodes CASSLAPGDSLLTDTQYF.

This clonotype has ten or more counts. V gene TRBV6-1 combines with J gene TRBJ2-7, with D possibly matching TRBD1 (5 bases). This CDR3 has 14 residues. Germline V gene sequence: CDR1 MNHNS, CDR2 SASEGT. V shed 6 bases and J shed 0 bases, with 12 bases lying between them. In nucleotides, the CDR3 is TGTGCCAGCAGACAGGACCGGAGCTCCTACGAGCAGTACTTC. Its protein is CASRQDRSSYEQYF.

This clonotype showed up many times. The rearrangement joins TRBV2 to TRBJ2-2, with D unclear. This CDR3 is built from 14 residues. Per germline, CDR1 SNHLY and CDR2 FYNNEI. Trimming cost V 4 bases and J 5 bases, with 11 bases left between them. DNA of the CDR3: TGTGCCAGCAGTGTGACCCAAACGACCGGGGAGCTGTTTTTT. It is translated as CASSVTQTTGELFF.